The 26 T cell receptor beta chains in this list originate from one sample, sequenced in a study of T cells in Graves' hyperthyroidism and ophthalmopathy (dated by TCRdb to about 2019). The library was generated by multiplex PCR. TCRdb lists the instrument as Illumina HiSeq 2000. Amplification of TCR beta CDR3 regions was carried out from RNA transcripts. For the first round of RT-PCR on the TCR CDR3, the HTBI primer set was used together with the Qiagen OneStep RT-PCR kit. The public reads were quality trimmed at Q25 with fastp and then assembled into clones with MiXCR by TCRdb, keeping productive beta chains. Each record represents a unique CDR3 protein, reported with the most common genes and DNA among its rows. The sample table records roughly 580,000 distinct CDR3 sequences; about 43% of these occur just once. Of the sample, 8.2% falls within the top ten clones. The specimen was peripheral blood or thyroid tissue (not recorded which). These receptors were taken from a woman younger than 35 with Graves' hyperthyroidism. Donor details come from another sample of the same person, matched by shared clones.

The V gene is TRBV25-1, the J gene TRBJ1-1, with 7 bases that match TRBD1. With V trimmed by 10 bases and J by 3 bases, 2 bases remained unmatched. Germline assignment: CDR1 MGHDK and CDR2 SYGVNS. The CDR3 covers 11 residues. CDR3 residues: CAIGTDTEAFF. The CDR3 region has the DNA TGTGCCATCGGGACAGACACTGAAGCTTTCTTT.

A few counts support this clonotype. The chain has TRBV7-9 and TRBJ1-4; D gene unclear. The CDR3 covers 13 residues. V lost 5 bases and J 7 bases, leaving 11 bases between the germline ends. In germline, CDR1 is SEHNR, CDR2 FQNEAQ (reference sequence). Here the CDR3 reads CASSQDEGEKLFF. The CDR3 nucleotides read TGTGCCAGCAGCCAAGATGAGGGTGAAAAACTGTTTTTT.

This clonotype has ten or more counts. The chain links TRBV7-9 to TRBJ1-2; D is ambiguous. Germline V gives CDR1 SEHNR, CDR2 FQNEAQ (reference sequence). The CDR3 contains 12 residues. The V gene lost 2 bases and the J gene lost 6 bases, with 7 bases spanning the gap. The CDR3 reads CASSLPGDGYTF. In DNA form, the CDR3 reads TGTGCCAGCAGCTTACCGGGAGATGGCTACACCTTC.

This clonotype was counted ten times or more. V gene TRBV15 combines with J gene TRBJ1-1; TRBD1 agrees at 7 bases. The V gene's germline CDR1 is LNHNV and CDR2 YYDKDF (reference sequence). The CDR3 runs to 16 residues. Trimming removed 3 bases from V and 2 bases from J; junction bases left unmatched: 9. CDR3 sequence reads: CATSSPGTASNTEAFF. Here the CDR3 DNA reads TGTGCCACCAGCAGTCCCGGGACAGCAAGCAACACTGAAGCTTTCTTT.

V usage is TRBV10-3 and J usage is TRBJ1-3, with unresolved D. Germline values: CDR1 ENHRY, CDR2 SYGVKD. V lost 4 bases, J lost 5 bases, and 9 bases lay in between. This CDR3 region has 13 residues. The CDR3 here is CAISGAVRNTIYF. CDR3 DNA sequence: TGTGCCATCAGTGGGGCGGTCAGAAACACCATATATTTT.

The chain is built from TRBV2 and TRBJ2-5; 11 bases are shared with TRBD2. The CDR3 sequence is 13 residues long. From germline, CDR1 is SNHLY and CDR2 FYNNEI. Germline trimming cut 10 bases from V and 5 bases from J; bases unmatched to any gene: 6. CDR3 loop: CATEIAGGETQYF. In nucleotides, the CDR3 is TGTGCCACCGAGATAGCGGGAGGGGAGACCCAGTACTTC.

The chain combines TRBV20-1 with TRBJ1-4; 8 positions match TRBD1. V lost 8 bases to trimming and J lost 6 bases; unmatched junction nucleotides: 5. The CDR3 consists of 12 residues. Germline V gives CDR1 DFQATT, CDR2 SNEGSKA (reference sequence). CDR3 sequence: CSSPGQDEKLFF. In DNA form, the CDR3 reads TGCAGTTCCCCGGGACAGGATGAAAAACTGTTTTTT.

The chain links TRBV9 to TRBJ1-5, with D hard to call. The CDR3 length is 15 residues. The V gene's germline CDR1 is SGDLS and CDR2 YYNGEE. Trimming removed 4 bases at V and 6 bases at J, with 17 bases between. CDR3 loop: CASSQVLSGGQPQHF. The CDR3 region has the DNA TGTGCCAGCAGCCAAGTTTTGTCGGGTGGTCAGCCCCAGCATTTT.

The rearrangement uses TRBV7-9 and TRBJ1-1; D not resolved. The CDR3 runs 11 residues. Trimming took 6 bases from V and 5 from J, leaving 7 bases between them. Germline-derived CDR1 and CDR2 are SEHNR and FQNEAQ (reference sequence). The CDR3 reads CASRSMTEAFF. The CDR3, as DNA: TGTGCCAGCAGATCCATGACTGAAGCTTTCTTT.

This clonotype was observed many times. The chain recombines TRBV29-1 with TRBJ2-2, with 9 bases lining up with TRBD2. CDR3 size: 15 residues. V shed 5 bases, J shed 7 bases, and the junction held 11 bases outside the gene matches. CDR1 and CDR2 (germline): SQVTM, ANQGSEA. CDR3 DNA: TGCAGCGTTCATCTAGCGGGAAGTCTCCACGGGGAGCTGTTTTTT. Its protein is CSVHLAGSLHGELFF.

The V and J genes are TRBV7-9 and TRBJ2-7, with 9 bases identical to TRBD1. This CDR3 has 17 amino acids. Germline CDR1 SEHNR, CDR2 FQNEAQ (reference sequence). V was clipped by 5 bases and J by 5 bases; unmatched bases: 16. CDR3 loop: CASSGGSRQQGADEQYF. CDR3 bases: TGTGCCAGCAGCGGGGGGTCGCGGCAACAGGGGGCGGACGAGCAGTACTTC.

This chain joins TRBV29-1 and TRBJ1-5; D possibly corresponds to TRBD1 (5 bases). The ends were cut back, 8 bases at V and 3 bases at J, with 14 bases in the middle. CDR1 and CDR2 from the germline V gene are SQVTM and ANQGSEA. The CDR3 covers 13 residues. The CDR3 reads CSSQAGSNQPQHF. In DNA form, the CDR3 reads TGCAGCAGCCAAGCAGGGTCCAATCAGCCCCAGCATTTT.

The sample holds many counts of this clonotype. The rearrangement links TRBV7-3 to TRBJ2-2; 7 nucleotides align to TRBD2. Germline V gene data show CDR1 as SGHTA and CDR2 as FQGTGA. Trimming removed 6 bases from V and 2 bases from J; junction bases left unmatched: 3. The CDR3 has 14 amino acids. The CDR3 coding sequence is TGTGCCAGCAGTTCAGCGGGAAACACCGGGGAGCTGTTTTTT. It codes for CASSSAGNTGELFF.

This clonotype was counted ten times or more. V usage is TRBV10-3 and J usage is TRBJ1-5; D might be TRBD1 (6 bases). Per the germline V gene, CDR1 is ENHRY and CDR2 is SYGVKD. The CDR3 is made up of 17 amino acids. V lost 2 bases and J 3 bases, leaving 17 bases between the germline ends. The CDR3 bases are TGTGCCATCAGTGAGCGGCAGGGGCAGTTTGACAATCAGCCCCAGCATTTT. Protein sequence: CAISERQGQFDNQPQHF.

This chain joins TRBV20-1 and TRBJ2-7; D ambiguous. The CDR3 has 12 residues. Germline V gene sequence: CDR1 DFQATT, CDR2 SNEGSKA (reference sequence). The ends were cut back, 1 base at V and 7 bases at J, with 11 bases in the middle. The CDR3 reads CSARVRQGEQYF. The CDR3 DNA follows: TGCAGTGCTAGAGTCAGACAAGGGGAGCAGTACTTC.

This clonotype was recorded many times. The chain is built from TRBV29-1 and TRBJ1-1; 10 bases match TRBD1. This CDR3 is built from 16 residues. CDR1 is SQVTM, CDR2 ANQGSEA, per germline. V was pared by 3 bases and J by 1 base, with 8 bases of the junction left unmatched. The CDR3 coding sequence is TGCAGCGTTGAGGTTTGGGACAGGGGAAGGAACACTGAAGCTTTCTTT. Translation: CSVEVWDRGRNTEAFF.

This clonotype has a count of ten or more. The V and J genes are TRBV7-2 and TRBJ2-7; D unclear. CDR3 length equals 12 residues. CDR1 is SGHTA and CDR2 is FQGNSA in the germline V gene. The V gene lost 5 bases and the J gene lost 2 bases, with 7 bases spanning the gap. CDR3 nucleotide sequence: TGTGCCAGCAGCACTCATACCTACGAGCAGTACTTC. Translation: CASSTHTYEQYF.

V and J are TRBV29-1 and TRBJ2-5; 10 positions match TRBD1. Germline assignment: CDR1 SQVTM and CDR2 ANQGSEA. Losses at the gene ends were 6 bases for V and 5 bases for J; bases not matched to a gene: 6. The CDR3 loop spans 13 amino acids. CDR3 nucleotide sequence: TGCAGCGTAGGGACAGGGGATGGGGAGACCCAGTACTTC. This codes for CSVGTGDGETQYF. Variable domain in full (rest from reference TRBV29-1 and TRBJ2-5): SAVISQKPSRDICQRGTSLTIQCQVDSQVTMMFWYRQQPGQSLTLIATANQGSEATYESGFVIDKFPISRPNLTFSTLTVSNMSPEDSSIYLCSVGTGDGETQYFGPGTRLLVL.

The V gene is TRBV25-1, the J gene TRBJ1-1, with D tentatively TRBD1 (5 bases). V lost 10 bases to trimming and J lost 0 bases, with 18 bases between them. The CDR3 is made up of 15 amino acids. The germline V gene has CDR1 MGHDK and CDR2 SYGVNS. CDR3 coding DNA: TGTGCCATCTCCGTTGGGGACGGCATGAACACTGAAGCTTTCTTT. Translation gives CAISVGDGMNTEAFF.

J is TRBJ2-2 and V is TRBV10-3, with D tentatively TRBD2 (6 bases). The germline gives CDR1 ENHRY, CDR2 SYGVKD. The CDR3 sequence is 15 residues long. The V end was cut by 5 bases, the J end by 2 bases, with 12 bases between. The DNA of the CDR3 is TGTGCCATCAGTCACGGGACTCAAAACACCGGGGAGCTGTTTTTT. Its protein is CAISHGTQNTGELFF.

This clonotype has a single count. This chain links TRBV7-8 with TRBJ2-5; D perhaps matches TRBD2 (5 bases). This CDR3 contains 13 residues. With 5 bases removed from V and 5 bases from J, the gap between germline ends came to 12 bases. CDR1 SGHVS and CDR2 FQNEAQ come from the germline V gene. CDR3 in amino acids: CASSTRTGETQYF. As DNA, the CDR3 is TGTGCCAGCAGCACCCGGACGGGGGAGACCCAGTACTTC.

This clonotype was seen only a few times. The J gene is TRBJ1-1, the V gene TRBV13; TRBD1 is a possible D gene (6 bases). Germline CDR1 and CDR2: PRHDT and FYEKMQ (reference sequence). Trimming pared 4 bases from V and 1 base from J, leaving 7 bases between. The CDR3 has 13 residues. The CDR3 DNA reads as TGTGCCAGCAGCTGGGGGGCGAACACTGAAGCTTTCTTT. Encoded protein: CASSWGANTEAFF.

This chain uses TRBV7-2 with TRBJ2-7; tentative D call: TRBD2 (5 bases). Germline V lookup: CDR1 SGHTA, CDR2 FQGNSA. V dropped 3 bases and J dropped 4 bases, with 10 bases sitting between them. This CDR3 region has 13 residues. CDR3 protein: CASSFGGPYEQYF. The CDR3 DNA reads TGTGCCAGCAGCTTCGGCGGGCCGTACGAGCAGTACTTC.

This clonotype was detected only a few times. The gene calls are TRBV25-1 and TRBJ1-2; 7 bases agree with TRBD1. From germline, CDR1 is MGHDK and CDR2 SYGVNS. The CDR3 is 14 residues long. V gave up 5 bases and J gave up 2 bases; unmatched junction bases: 5. The CDR3 region has the DNA TGTGCCAGCAGTTTACAGGGGAACAACTATGGCTACACCTTC. Residues: CASSLQGNNYGYTF.

Worth noting for this clonotype: A read error may account for a junction end that differs from germline. This chain links TRBV7-9 with TRBJ2-5; 10 positions match TRBD1. The CDR3 length is 15 residues. CDR1 and CDR2 (germline): SEHNR, FQNEAQ (reference sequence). CDR3 nucleotide sequence: TGCGCCAGCAGCCACATCGGGACAGGGGAAGAGACCCAGTACTTC. Protein sequence: CASSHIGTGEETQYF.

The table lists this clonotype with a few counts. The rearrangement links TRBV12-3 or TRBV12-4 to TRBJ1-6, with D unclear. With 6 bases removed from V and 10 bases from J, the gap between germline ends came to 16 bases. The CDR3 runs 14 residues. The CDR3 here is CASRGWVRRSPLHF. CDR3 in DNA: TGTGCCAGCAGGGGGTGGGTCAGAAGATCACCCCTCCACTTT.